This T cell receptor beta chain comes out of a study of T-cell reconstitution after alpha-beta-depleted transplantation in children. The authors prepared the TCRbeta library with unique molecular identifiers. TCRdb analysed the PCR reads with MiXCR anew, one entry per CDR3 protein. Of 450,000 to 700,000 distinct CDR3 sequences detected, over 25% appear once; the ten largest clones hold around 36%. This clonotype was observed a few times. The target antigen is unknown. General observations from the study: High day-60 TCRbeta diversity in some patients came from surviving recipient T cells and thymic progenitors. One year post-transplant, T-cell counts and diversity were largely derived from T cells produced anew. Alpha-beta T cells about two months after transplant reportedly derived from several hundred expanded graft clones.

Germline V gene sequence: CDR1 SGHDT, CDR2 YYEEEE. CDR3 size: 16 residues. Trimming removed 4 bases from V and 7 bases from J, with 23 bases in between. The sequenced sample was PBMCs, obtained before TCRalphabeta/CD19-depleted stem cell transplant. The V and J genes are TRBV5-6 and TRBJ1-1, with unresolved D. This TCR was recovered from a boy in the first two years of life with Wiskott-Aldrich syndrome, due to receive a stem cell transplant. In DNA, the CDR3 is TGTGCCAGCAGCGTACGATCAGTCGTACGGCATCTTGAAGCTTTCTTT. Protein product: CASSVRSVVRHLEAFF.